This is a list of T cell receptor beta chains from one sample in a study of blood T cells in healthy people across ages. Each CDR3 protein is one row after TCRdb ran MiXCR on the 5' RACE reads. The table lists some 1.4 million distinct CDR3 sequences, 42% of them singletons. What was sequenced was blood. All receptors derive from a woman between 18 and 29 years old in good health. Each CDR3 is given with its conserved first and last residue. Each record gives: clone size, D gene, V gene, J gene, CDR3 protein, CDR3 DNA. A D gene is named only where the DNA matches it firmly. For some rows the clone size is stated as once, few or many, or as a class when expanded; others skip it.

clone_size: -; d_call: -; v_call: TRBV5-1; j_call: TRBJ1-6; cdr3_aa: CASSLGSEKNSPLHF; cdr3_nt: TGCGCCAGCAGCTTGGGGTCTGAGAAAAATTCACCCCTCCACTTT
clone_size: -; d_call: -; v_call: TRBV10-3; j_call: TRBJ2-5; cdr3_aa: CAISEKGMEYQETQYF; cdr3_nt: TGTGCCATCAGTGAAAAGGGGATGGAGTACCAAGAGACCCAGTACTTC
clone_size: few; d_call: TRBD2; v_call: TRBV20-1; j_call: TRBJ2-7; cdr3_aa: CSATLSGSPSYEQYF; cdr3_nt: TGCAGTGCTACCCTAAGCGGGAGCCCCTCCTACGAGCAGTACTTC
clone_size: few; d_call: TRBD1; v_call: TRBV6-6; j_call: TRBJ1-4; cdr3_aa: CASSYRTGTGSEKLFF; cdr3_nt: TGTGCCAGCAGTTACCGTACCGGGACAGGGAGTGAAAAACTGTTTTTT
clone_size: few; d_call: -; v_call: TRBV2; j_call: TRBJ2-6; cdr3_aa: CASSPSRGAGANVLTF; cdr3_nt: TGTGCCAGCAGCCCGAGCAGGGGCGCTGGGGCCAACGTCCTGACTTTC
clone_size: -; d_call: TRBD1; v_call: TRBV15; j_call: TRBJ1-2; cdr3_aa: CATSPGDRTLYGYTF; cdr3_nt: TGTGCCACCAGCCCGGGGGACAGGACCCTCTATGGCTACACCTTC
clone_size: -; d_call: -; v_call: TRBV3-1; j_call: TRBJ2-7; cdr3_aa: CASSTNKWSSYNEQYF; cdr3_nt: TGTGCCAGCAGCACAAACAAGTGGAGCTCCTACAATGAGCAGTACTTC
clone_size: many; d_call: -; v_call: TRBV15; j_call: TRBJ2-1; cdr3_aa: CATSVGGGFSYNEQFF; cdr3_nt: TGTGCCACCAGCGTTGGAGGCGGGTTCTCCTACAATGAGCAGTTCTTC
clone_size: few; d_call: -; v_call: TRBV12-3/TRBV12-4; j_call: TRBJ2-5; cdr3_aa: CASSLTSSIETQYF; cdr3_nt: TGTGCCAGCAGTTTAACGTCTAGCATAGAGACCCAGTACTTC
clone_size: -; d_call: TRBD2; v_call: TRBV6-6; j_call: TRBJ2-3; cdr3_aa: CASSPSGGARDTQYF; cdr3_nt: TGTGCCAGCAGTCCTAGCGGGGGGGCCAGGGATACGCAGTATTTT
clone_size: -; d_call: -; v_call: TRBV29-1; j_call: TRBJ1-1; cdr3_aa: CSVEDRREWVTEAFF; cdr3_nt: TGCAGCGTTGAAGATCGAAGGGAGTGGGTCACTGAAGCTTTCTTT
clone_size: -; d_call: -; v_call: TRBV10-3; j_call: TRBJ1-1; cdr3_aa: CAIATGLNTEAFF; cdr3_nt: TGTGCCATCGCTACCGGGTTGAACACTGAAGCTTTCTTT
clone_size: -; d_call: -; v_call: TRBV20-1; j_call: TRBJ2-7; cdr3_aa: CSASPTGTTYEQYF; cdr3_nt: TGCAGTGCTAGCCCGACAGGAACGACCTACGAGCAGTACTTC
clone_size: -; d_call: -; v_call: TRBV3-1; j_call: TRBJ1-1; cdr3_aa: CASNFGGMNTEAFF; cdr3_nt: TGTGCCAGCAACTTTGGGGGCATGAACACTGAAGCTTTCTTT
clone_size: -; d_call: -; v_call: TRBV10-3; j_call: TRBJ2-5; cdr3_aa: CATQPTYNEQYF; cdr3_nt: TGTGCCACCCAACCGACTTACAATGAGCAGTACTTC
clone_size: few; d_call: TRBD2; v_call: TRBV29-1; j_call: TRBJ2-7; cdr3_aa: CSVEDPTENGTSGSPYEQYF; cdr3_nt: TGCAGCGTTGAAGATCCAACCGAGAATGGGACTAGCGGGAGTCCCTACGAGCAGTACTTC
clone_size: -; d_call: -; v_call: TRBV2; j_call: TRBJ1-1; cdr3_aa: CASRTSLGREGEAFF; cdr3_nt: TGTGCCAGCAGGACCTCGCTCGGCAGGGAGGGTGAAGCTTTCTTT
clone_size: -; d_call: -; v_call: TRBV7-9; j_call: TRBJ2-1; cdr3_aa: CASSRWGASQSSYNEQFF; cdr3_nt: TGTGCCAGCAGCCGATGGGGGGCTAGCCAGAGCTCCTACAATGAGCAGTTCTTC
clone_size: -; d_call: TRBD2; v_call: TRBV28; j_call: TRBJ2-5; cdr3_aa: CASSLREGAETQYF; cdr3_nt: TGTGCCAGCAGTCTCAGGGAGGGTGCGGAGACCCAGTACTTC
clone_size: -; d_call: TRBD2; v_call: TRBV6-5; j_call: TRBJ2-3; cdr3_aa: CASSYLTLAGGPGTQYF; cdr3_nt: TGTGCCAGCAGTTACTTAACACTAGCGGGAGGGCCCGGTACGCAGTATTTT
clone_size: -; d_call: TRBD2; v_call: TRBV29-1; j_call: TRBJ2-1; cdr3_aa: CSVEYGRATNEQFF; cdr3_nt: TGCAGCGTTGAATACGGGAGGGCGACTAATGAGCAGTTCTTC
clone_size: -; d_call: TRBD2; v_call: TRBV6-5; j_call: TRBJ2-1; cdr3_aa: CASSYFSGGVSYNEQFF; cdr3_nt: TGTGCCAGCAGTTACTTTAGCGGGGGAGTATCCTACAATGAGCAGTTCTTC
clone_size: -; d_call: TRBD2; v_call: TRBV7-2; j_call: TRBJ2-3; cdr3_aa: CASSARRLAGGRDTQYF; cdr3_nt: TGTGCCAGCAGCGCACGGCGACTAGCGGGGGGCAGGGATACGCAGTATTTT
clone_size: -; d_call: -; v_call: TRBV20-1; j_call: TRBJ1-2; cdr3_aa: CSASLAAGYGYTF; cdr3_nt: TGCAGTGCTAGTCTGGCCGCGGGCTATGGCTACACCTTC
clone_size: -; d_call: -; v_call: TRBV7-9; j_call: TRBJ2-5; cdr3_aa: CASSEEANEQYF; cdr3_nt: TGTGCCAGCAGCGAAGAGGCGAATGAGCAGTACTTC
clone_size: -; d_call: TRBD2; v_call: TRBV28; j_call: TRBJ2-7; cdr3_aa: CASSLGGEEQYF; cdr3_nt: TGTGCCAGCAGTCTGGGGGGGGAAGAGCAGTACTTC
clone_size: -; d_call: -; v_call: TRBV20-1; j_call: TRBJ2-5; cdr3_aa: CSARALGDPQETQYF; cdr3_nt: TGCAGTGCTAGAGCCCTGGGAGACCCACAAGAGACCCAGTACTTC
clone_size: -; d_call: -; v_call: TRBV6-2/TRBV6-3; j_call: TRBJ1-1; cdr3_aa: CASTQKLQGTPPNTEAFF; cdr3_nt: TGTGCCAGCACCCAGAAACTACAGGGAACCCCACCGAACACTGAAGCTTTCTTT
clone_size: -; d_call: -; v_call: TRBV28; j_call: TRBJ1-4; cdr3_aa: CASSLVRFLNEKLFF; cdr3_nt: TGTGCCAGCAGTTTAGTCAGGTTCCTTAATGAAAAACTGTTTTTT
clone_size: -; d_call: TRBD2; v_call: TRBV7-8; j_call: TRBJ2-1; cdr3_aa: CASSFLAGAGSYNEQFF; cdr3_nt: TGTGCCAGCAGCTTTTTAGCGGGGGCGGGGTCCTACAATGAGCAGTTCTTC
clone_size: -; d_call: TRBD2; v_call: TRBV4-1; j_call: TRBJ2-3; cdr3_aa: CASSKVEWTRKNTDTQYF; cdr3_nt: TGCGCCAGCAGCAAAGTAGAGTGGACTAGGAAGAACACAGATACGCAGTATTTT